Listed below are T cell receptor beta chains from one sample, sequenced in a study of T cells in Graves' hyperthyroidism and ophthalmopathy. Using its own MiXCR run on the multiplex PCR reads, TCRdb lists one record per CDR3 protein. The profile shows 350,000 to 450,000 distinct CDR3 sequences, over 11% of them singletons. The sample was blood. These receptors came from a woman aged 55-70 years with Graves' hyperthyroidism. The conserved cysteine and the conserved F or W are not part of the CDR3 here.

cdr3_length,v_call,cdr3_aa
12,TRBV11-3,ASSRALSNEKLF
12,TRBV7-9,ASSFLVNTGELF
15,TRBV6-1,ASSDDPAVPGTGELF
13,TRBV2,ASRVLAGGPGELF
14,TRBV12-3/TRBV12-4,ASSFIRAGGPGELF
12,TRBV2,ASSVRTGGVKAF
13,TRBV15,ATSRESTGYDEQF
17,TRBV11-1,ASSGAGGPPSPSYNEQF
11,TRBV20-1,SASAAQEETQY
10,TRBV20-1,SARRMSYEQY
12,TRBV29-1,SVEGDRATYEQY
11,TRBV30,AQTHDINTEAF
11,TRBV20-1,SASLGAFNEQF
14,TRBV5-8,ASSLGLAGSSYEQY
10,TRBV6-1,ASNAGSETQY
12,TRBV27,ASSPYGQHNEQF
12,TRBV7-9,ASSLAGLTYEQY
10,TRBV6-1,AINRDNYGYT
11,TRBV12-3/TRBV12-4,ASSSDKNTEAF
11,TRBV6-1,ASSYGRLDGYT
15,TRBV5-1,ASSARPGNSGANVLT
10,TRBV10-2,ASHGMTYEQY
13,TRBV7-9,ASSLGPSSYNEQF
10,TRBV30,AWRGGSYEQF
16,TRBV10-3,ATSSGTGGPSTNEKLF
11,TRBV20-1,SASPGTEKTQY
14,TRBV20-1,SARDSLAGRYNEQF
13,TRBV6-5,ASSYSTGYSYGYT
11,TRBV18,ASSPGVQGEQY
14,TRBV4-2,ASSDQRGGYTDTQY
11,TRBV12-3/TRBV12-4,ASSSGDGNTIY
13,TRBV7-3,ASSYAPRSYNKQF
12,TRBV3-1,AGSASGGMETQY
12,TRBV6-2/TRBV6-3,ASRGTSRTYEQY
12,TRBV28,ASSPGGRRNEQF
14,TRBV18,ASSPTRDRDYNEQF
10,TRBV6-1,ASSYIRDEQF